The next 10 T cell receptor beta chains were all read from a single sample in a study of OX40 agonist ivuxolimab in advanced cancers. Using immunoSEQ multiplex PCR, the repertoire was profiled, and TCRdb retains in-frame clones only, with some absent. In the table there are tens of thousands of clones, roughly nine tenths of which are singletons. This specimen consisted of CD4+ or CD8+ T cells sorted from blood, obtained in a trial of the OX40 agonist ivuxolimab. The receptors shown here come from an adult with an advanced solid tumor such as melanoma, head and neck, liver or kidney cancer.

The V and J genes are TRBV10-3 and TRBJ2-1, with TRBD2 matching over 10 bases. The germline gives CDR1 ENHRY, CDR2 SYGVKD. This CDR3 region has 21 residues. The V segment lost 0 bases and the J segment 0 bases; nucleotides outside the gene matches: 14. CDR3 sequence: CAISESVASGRARSSYNEQFF. CDR3 coding DNA: TGTGCCATCAGTGAGTCTGTGGCTAGCGGGAGAGCACGAAGCTCCTACAATGAGCAGTTCTTC.

V and J are TRBV5-1 and TRBJ2-7; 7 bases map to TRBD1. The CDR3 consists of 16 residues. Looked up from germline, CDR1 is SGHRS and CDR2 is YFSETQ. V was pared by 4 bases and J by 1 base, with 11 bases of the junction left unmatched. Here the CDR3 reads CASSPGQAVRSYEQYF. The CDR3 nucleotides read TGCGCCAGCAGCCCAGGACAGGCCGTTCGTTCCTACGAGCAGTACTTC.

The chain couples TRBV5-6 to TRBJ1-4; TRBD1 agrees at 7 bases. CDR1 SGHDT and CDR2 YYEEEE come from the germline V gene. Trimming removed 4 bases from V and 6 bases from J; junction bases left unmatched: 9. The CDR3 runs to 15 residues. The CDR3 DNA sequence: TGTGCCAGCAGCCAGGGGGGGGGCCGGGATGAAAAACTGTTTTTT. It is translated as CASSQGGGRDEKLFF.

V usage is TRBV27 and J usage is TRBJ2-1; 12 bases line up with TRBD2. The germline V gene has CDR1 MNHEY and CDR2 SMNVEV (reference sequence). This CDR3 is built from 14 residues. The trim removed 8 bases at V and 5 bases at J, leaving 4 bases unmatched. CDR3: CASRGLAGNNEQFF. The CDR3 DNA sequence: TGTGCCAGCCGGGGACTAGCGGGCAACAATGAGCAGTTCTTC.

The chain combines TRBV4-2 with TRBJ2-7; TRBD2 matches 7 bases. The junction had 3 bases not matched to a gene; V was cut back by 1 base and J by 0 bases. Germline V lookup: CDR1 LGHNA, CDR2 YNFKEQ. The CDR3 consists of 15 residues. The CDR3 nucleotides read TGTGCCAGCAGCCAAGTAGCGGGTATCTCCTACGAGCAGTACTTC. Translated, it gives CASSQVAGISYEQYF.

The rearrangement joins TRBV4-2 to TRBJ1-2; D is possibly TRBD1 (6 bases). CDR3 length: 16 residues. V lost 4 bases, J lost 4 bases, and 19 bases lay in between. CDR1 is LGHNA and CDR2 is YNFKEQ in the germline V gene. The CDR3 region is CASSPQGGDAFYGYTF. The CDR3 nucleotides are TGTGCCAGCAGCCCCCAAGGGGGAGACGCATTCTATGGCTACACCTTC.

This clone appeared a single time. The rearrangement joins TRBV11-2 to TRBJ2-7; unclear D gene. This CDR3 comprises 13 residues. In germline, CDR1 is SGHAT, CDR2 FQNNGV. V lost 5 bases and J lost 3, with 11 bases in between. For the CDR3, the DNA is TGTGCCAGCAGCCCGCCCTCTCGCTACGAGCAGTACTTC. Translated: CASSPPSRYEQYF.

The V call is TRBV6-6, the J call TRBJ2-7; 9 positions match TRBD1. There are 15 residues in the CDR3. With V trimmed by 7 bases and J by 2 bases, 9 bases remained unmatched. From germline, CDR1 is MNHNY and CDR2 SVGAGI (reference sequence). CDR3: CASKGRRDRAYEQYF. CDR3 DNA: TGTGCCAGCAAAGGGAGGAGGGACAGGGCCTACGAGCAGTACTTC.

The rearrangement joins TRBV6-1 to TRBJ2-5, with D unclear. Germline values: CDR1 MNHNS, CDR2 SASEGT. V shed 5 bases and J shed 0 bases, with 13 bases lying between them. This CDR3 has 15 residues. CDR3 loop: CASSSQLGYQETQYF. The DNA of the CDR3 is TGTGCCAGCAGTTCACAGCTGGGGTACCAAGAGACCCAGTACTTC.

This chain links TRBV7-9 with TRBJ2-2, with 10 bases identical to TRBD2. The V gene's germline CDR1 is SEHNR and CDR2 FQNEAQ (reference sequence). There are 17 residues in the CDR3. J gave up 3 bases and V 3 bases, and 7 bases lay outside the gene matches. CDR3 sequence reads: CASSFWLAGADTGELFF. CDR3 in DNA: TGTGCCAGCAGCTTTTGGCTAGCGGGAGCGGACACCGGGGAGCTGTTTTTT.